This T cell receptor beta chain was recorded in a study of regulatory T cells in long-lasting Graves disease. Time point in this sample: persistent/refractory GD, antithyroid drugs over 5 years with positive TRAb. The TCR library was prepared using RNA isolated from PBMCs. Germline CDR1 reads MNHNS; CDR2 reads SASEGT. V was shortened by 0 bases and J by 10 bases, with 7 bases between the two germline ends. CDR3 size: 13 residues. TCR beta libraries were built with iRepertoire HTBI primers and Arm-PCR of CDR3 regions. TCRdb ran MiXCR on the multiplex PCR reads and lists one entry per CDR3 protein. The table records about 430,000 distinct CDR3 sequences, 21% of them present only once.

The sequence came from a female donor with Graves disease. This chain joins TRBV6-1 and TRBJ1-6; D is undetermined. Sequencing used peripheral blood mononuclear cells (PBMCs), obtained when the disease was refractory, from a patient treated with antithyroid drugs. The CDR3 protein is CASSEAGPSPLHF. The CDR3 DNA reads TGTGCCAGCAGTGAAGCTGGGCCCTCACCCCTCCACTTT.